These 26 T cell receptor beta chains were all obtained from the same sample, sequenced in a study of blood T cell repertoires in COVID-19. The table came from immunoSEQ multiplex PCR; TCRdb's copy has only in-frame clones and leaves some out. The data contain approximately 120,000 clones, roughly 72% of them seen just once; the ten biggest clones take up 4.5% to 6%. Material: peripheral blood. Receptors were obtained from an elderly man with COVID-19, enrolled during active disease.

The V call is TRBV2, the J call TRBJ1-1; the D gene is possibly TRBD1 (6 bases). Germline CDR1 is SNHLY and CDR2 is FYNNEI. The CDR3 consists of 13 residues. Trimming removed 6 bases at V and 4 bases at J, with 12 bases between. The CDR3 DNA follows: TGTGCCAGCAGCGGGGGGGCCGGCACTGAAGCTTTCTTT. Its protein product is CASSGGAGTEAFF.

The chain recombines TRBV7-2 with TRBJ2-2, with a tentative D call TRBD2 (6 bases). The CDR3 is 15 amino acids. The V end was cut by 3 bases, the J end by 1 base, with 9 bases between. Germline loops: CDR1 SGHTA, CDR2 FQGNSA. Here the CDR3 reads CASSLRGMNTGELFF. The CDR3 bases are TGTGCCAGCAGCTTGCGCGGGATGAACACCGGGGAGCTGTTTTTT.

V usage is TRBV7-2 and J usage is TRBJ2-7, with 8 bases fitting TRBD2. The CDR3 is made up of 17 amino acids. From germline, CDR1 is SGHTA and CDR2 FQGNSA. The ends lost 4 bases at V and 2 bases at J; junction bases unmatched: 13. The CDR3 coding sequence is TGTGCCAGCAGCTCGGGGGGGTTACAGTTTCGAGCCTACGAGCAGTACTTC. This gives the protein CASSSGGLQFRAYEQYF.

This clone has just a few counts. This chain uses TRBV7-2 with TRBJ1-1; 9 bases align to TRBD1. Germline CDR1 SGHTA, CDR2 FQGNSA. V shed 5 bases, J shed 5 bases, and the junction held 9 bases outside the gene matches. The CDR3 spans 15 residues. CDR3: CASSTGQGGGTEAFF. Here the CDR3 DNA reads TGTGCCAGCAGCACGGGACAGGGCGGGGGTACTGAAGCTTTCTTT.

This clone showed up just once. CDR3 residues: CASSWLTGVQETQYF. The CDR3 DNA is TGTGCCAGCAGTTGGTTGACAGGCGTTCAAGAGACCCAGTACTTC. The J gene is TRBJ2-5, the V gene TRBV6-5; tentative D call: TRBD1 (6 bases). The germline V and J ends were trimmed by 4 bases and 2 bases, with 14 bases remaining between them. Germline V gene sequence: CDR1 MNHEY, CDR2 SVGAGI. This CDR3 has 15 residues.

J is TRBJ1-5 and V is TRBV7-8; weak D call: TRBD1 (5 bases). CDR3 length equals 15 residues. Germline V lookup: CDR1 SGHVS, CDR2 FQNEAQ. V was shortened by 1 base and J by 6 bases, with 13 bases between the two germline ends. CDR3 DNA sequence: TGTGCCAGCAGCTTAGTTCAGGGAAATGTTCAGCCCCAGCATTTT. Residues: CASSLVQGNVQPQHF.

A few counts support this clone. This chain links TRBV30 with TRBJ1-5; no clear D gene. V was trimmed by 0 bases and J by 3 bases, leaving 9 bases between them. Germline CDR1 and CDR2: GTSNPN and SVGIG (reference sequence). This CDR3 is 14 amino acids long. CDR3 nucleotides: TGTGCCTGGAGTGTACGACAAGCCAATCAGCCCCAGCATTTT. Translation: CAWSVRQANQPQHF.

The chain links TRBV18 to TRBJ2-7; no clear D gene. Trimming left V 3 bases short and J 4 bases short, with 10 bases between. Germline CDR1 and CDR2: KGHSH and LQKENI. There are 13 residues in the CDR3. CDR3 nucleotide sequence: TGTGCCAGCTCACCCGACGCGGTGTACGAGCAGTACTTC. It is translated as CASSPDAVYEQYF.

The CDR3 DNA follows: TGTGCCAGCAGCTTAGAACTAGCGGTCACAGATACGCAGTATTTT. Amino acids: CASSLELAVTDTQYF. This chain connects TRBV7-9 to TRBJ2-3, with 8 bases matching TRBD2. J lost 2 bases, V lost 1 base, and 2 bases had no gene match. This CDR3 comprises 15 residues. CDR1 is SEHNR and CDR2 is FQNEAQ in the germline V gene (reference sequence).

This clone was detected only once. V gene TRBV5-4 combines with J gene TRBJ1-6, with D perhaps matching TRBD1 (5 bases). The ends were cut back, 4 bases at V and 9 bases at J, with 14 bases in the middle. The CDR3 runs to 14 residues. The germline V gene encodes CDR1 SGHNT and CDR2 YYREEE (reference sequence). The CDR3 bases are TGTGCCAGCAGCCCTGGAGGGCAGGGTTCACCCCTCCACTTT. It codes for CASSPGGQGSPLHF.

The V and J genes are TRBV2 and TRBJ1-5; TRBD1 matches 8 bases. CDR3 length equals 14 residues. The V gene's germline CDR1 is SNHLY and CDR2 FYNNEI. Trimming took 6 bases from V and 6 from J; bases not matched to a gene: 7. CDR3 in amino acids: CASRGTGRGQPQHF. CDR3 DNA: TGTGCCAGCAGGGGGACAGGAAGGGGTCAGCCCCAGCATTTT.

V usage is TRBV30 and J usage is TRBJ1-1; no firm D call. Per germline, CDR1 GTSNPN and CDR2 SVGIG (reference sequence). The CDR3 length is 14 residues. V was shortened by 2 bases and J by 4 bases, with 14 bases between the two germline ends. The CDR3 DNA reads TGTGCCTGGAGTCGTCGGAGGGTCGGCACTGAAGCTTTCTTT. Its protein is CAWSRRRVGTEAFF.

In this sample, this clone turned up once. CDR3 nucleotides: TGTGCCAGCAGTCCTCCGGGGGACTCTGGAAACACCATATATTTT. It is translated as CASSPPGDSGNTIYF. V gene TRBV28 combines with J gene TRBJ1-3; weak D call: TRBD1 (5 bases). Germline CDR1 reads MDHEN; CDR2 reads SYDVKM. V lost 5 bases, J lost 0 bases, and 11 bases lay in between. The CDR3 is 15 amino acids.

The chain combines TRBV19 with TRBJ1-5; 7 nucleotides line up with TRBD1. The ends lost 5 bases at V and 9 bases at J; junction bases unmatched: 10. CDR1 LNHDA and CDR2 SQIVND come from the germline V gene (reference sequence). The CDR3 sequence is 14 residues long. CDR3 bases: TGTGCCAGTAGTCCTAGGACAGGTGGGGGGCCCCAGCATTTT. Translation: CASSPRTGGGPQHF.

The chain carries TRBV18 and TRBJ1-2; 10 nucleotides line up with TRBD1. Germline lookup yields CDR1 KGHSH and CDR2 LQKENI. The CDR3 has 17 residues. Losses at the gene ends were 1 base for V and 5 bases for J; bases not matched to a gene: 10. The CDR3 DNA sequence: TGTGCCAGCTCACCACGTGGAGGGACAGGGGACCTTTATGGCTACACCTTC. Its protein product is CASSPRGGTGDLYGYTF.

This chain connects TRBV9 to TRBJ2-7; D perhaps matches TRBD2 (5 bases). This CDR3 has 15 residues. V was clipped by 2 bases and J by 1 base, with 13 bases between them. Germline CDR1 and CDR2: SGDLS and YYNGEE. The CDR3 DNA reads as TGTGCCAGCAGCGTTGAAGGACTTCCATCCTACGAGCAGTACTTC. This encodes CASSVEGLPSYEQYF.

This chain uses TRBV2 with TRBJ2-1, with TRBD1 matching 9 bases. The ends lost 4 bases at V and 5 bases at J; junction bases unmatched: 3. There are 14 residues in the CDR3. Germline V gene data show CDR1 as SNHLY and CDR2 as FYNNEI. The DNA of the CDR3 is TGTGCCAGCAGTGCACAGGGGGCCGACAATGAGCAGTTCTTC. Protein product: CASSAQGADNEQFF.

This chain connects TRBV23-1 to TRBJ1-6; 8 bases align to TRBD1. TRBV23-1 carries the ORF label, with uncertain function. The CDR3 length is 15 residues. After removal of 4 bases from V and 9 bases from J, the junction contained 8 bases not matched to a gene. The CDR3 DNA reads TGCGCCAGCAGTCCCCTGACAGGGGTCTCTTCACCCCTCCACTTT. It codes for CASSPLTGVSSPLHF.

The rearrangement uses TRBV28 and TRBJ2-2; 8 bases are shared with TRBD1. The V gene's germline CDR1 is MDHEN and CDR2 SYDVKM. The CDR3 totals 19 residues. V lost 5 bases, J lost 2 bases, and 16 bases stayed unmatched. The CDR3 sequence is CASSPRTGKGQFNTGELFF. The DNA of the CDR3 is TGTGCCAGCAGTCCCCGGACAGGGAAGGGGCAATTCAACACCGGGGAGCTGTTTTTT.

The chain employs TRBV19 and TRBJ2-3; D may be TRBD1 (6 bases). Germline lookup yields CDR1 LNHDA and CDR2 SQIVND (reference sequence). The CDR3 covers 14 residues. Trimming shortened V by 7 bases and J by 4 bases, and 15 bases separated the two germline ends. The CDR3 reads CASTTGQYADTQYF. CDR3 DNA sequence: TGTGCCAGTACCACCGGACAGTACGCAGATACGCAGTATTTT.

CDR3 sequence reads: CASSFYRGANEKLFF. The CDR3, as DNA: TGCGCCAGCAGCTTCTACAGGGGGGCAAATGAAAAACTGTTTTTT. The chain recombines TRBV5-1 with TRBJ1-4; 8 bases align to TRBD1. Germline CDR1 reads SGHRS; CDR2 reads YFSETQ. With 2 bases clipped from V and 5 bases from J, the junction kept 5 bases outside the gene matches. The CDR3 sequence is 15 residues long.

This clone was observed once. The chain recombines TRBV5-1 with TRBJ2-5; 7 bases are a match to TRBD2. The CDR3 is 15 amino acids. Per the germline V gene, CDR1 is SGHRS and CDR2 is YFSETQ. The CDR3 DNA follows: TGCCCCCGCCGCGCGACGGGGGAGGGGCAAGAGACCCAGTACTTC. Translation gives CPRRATGEGQETQYF.

CDR3 sequence (DNA): TGTGCCAGCAAAGACAGGGGGCGCTTTGAAAAACTGTTTTTT. This gives the protein CASKDRGRFEKLFF. This chain uses TRBV6-5 with TRBJ1-4; 10 positions match TRBD1. Germline lookup yields CDR1 MNHEY and CDR2 SVGAGI. V gave up 7 bases and J gave up 7 bases; unmatched junction bases: 6. This CDR3 comprises 14 residues.

The chain is built from TRBV24-1 and TRBJ1-1, with a weak D call TRBD1 (5 bases). CDR1 and CDR2 (germline): KGHDR, SFDVKD. Trimming cost V 5 bases and J 8 bases, with 14 bases left between them. The CDR3 is 13 residues long. CDR3 sequence: CATSAPGLLEAFF. In DNA form, the CDR3 reads TGTGCCACCAGTGCCCCGGGACTTCTGGAAGCTTTCTTT.

The V call is TRBV28, the J call TRBJ1-4; D possibly corresponds to TRBD1 (6 bases). Germline V lookup: CDR1 MDHEN, CDR2 SYDVKM. The CDR3 runs to 14 residues. Trimming removed 3 bases from V and 6 bases from J, with 11 bases in between. CDR3 region: CASSFRTVDEKLFF. CDR3 DNA: TGTGCCAGCAGTTTTAGGACAGTGGATGAAAAACTGTTTTTT.

V gene TRBV5-4 combines with J gene TRBJ2-5; TRBD2 matches 9 bases. Trimming removed 4 bases from V and 4 bases from J; junction bases left unmatched: 11. Germline loops: CDR1 SGHNT, CDR2 YYREEE (reference sequence). The CDR3 runs to 16 residues. CDR3 amino acids: CASSKTVAGARETQYF. CDR3 DNA: TGTGCCAGCAGCAAGACCGTAGCGGGAGCTAGAGAGACCCAGTACTTC.